The next 10 T cell receptor beta chains were all read from a single sample in a study of response to subunit inactivated influenza vaccine. In TCRdb, the RT-PCR reads were re-called with MiXCR into one record per CDR3 protein. The profile shows hundreds of thousands of distinct CDR3 sequences, around a sixth of them singletons. This sample comprised PBMCs from blood, obtained roughly 5 days after vaccination. Every receptor here comes from a man aged 50-59 years who received an inactivated influenza vaccine.

This rearrangement joins TRBV20-1 to TRBJ1-5; 9 bases align to TRBD1. Trimming removed 3 bases from V and 7 bases from J; junction bases left unmatched: 19. Germline V gene data show CDR1 as DFQATT and CDR2 as SNEGSKA (reference sequence). The CDR3 consists of 18 residues. In nucleotides, the CDR3 is TGCAGTGCTAGCACAGTGGCGGTCCGGACAGGGGACAAGCAGCCCCAGCATTTT. As protein: CSASTVAVRTGDKQPQHF.

The V gene is TRBV20-1, the J gene TRBJ2-7, with 10 bases lining up with TRBD1. This CDR3 region has 15 residues. From germline, CDR1 is DFQATT and CDR2 SNEGSKA (reference sequence). J gave up 7 bases and V 2 bases, and 11 bases lay outside the gene matches. CDR3 protein: CSARRGQGSPVEQYF. CDR3 sequence (DNA): TGCAGTGCTAGACGGGGACAGGGGTCCCCGGTGGAGCAGTACTTC.

This clonotype came up many times. The chain couples TRBV20-1 to TRBJ2-1, with 9 nucleotides matching TRBD1. CDR1 is DFQATT and CDR2 is SNEGSKA in the germline V gene (reference sequence). The CDR3 runs 14 residues. J gave up 5 bases and V 5 bases, and 7 bases lay outside the gene matches. Here the CDR3 DNA reads TGCAGTGCTCACGACAGGGGGTGGAACAATGAGCAGTTCTTC. Protein sequence: CSAHDRGWNNEQFF.

As concerns this clonotype: Since a much larger clone is just one base distant, this may be a read error. The J gene is TRBJ1-2, the V gene TRBV11-2, with D possibly being TRBD1 (5 bases). Germline V gives CDR1 SGHAT, CDR2 FQNNGV. Trimming left V 4 bases short and J 8 bases short, with 14 bases between. CDR3 length equals 13 residues. CDR3: CASSCGGEGGYTF. The CDR3 nucleotides are TGTGCCAGCAGCTGCGGGGGGGAGGGCGGCTACACCTTC.

This chain uses TRBV7-2 with TRBJ1-2; tentative D call: TRBD1 (6 bases). Germline lookup yields CDR1 SGHTA and CDR2 FQGNSA. The CDR3 is 15 amino acids. V was pared by 3 bases and J by 8 bases, with 19 bases between. The CDR3 loop is CASSLDSNLARGYTF. The CDR3 DNA is TGTGCCAGCAGCTTGGACAGTAACTTAGCACGGGGCTACACCTTC.

This clonotype was detected a few times. The chain joins TRBV15 to TRBJ1-2; weak D call: TRBD1 (5 bases). Germline V gene lookup returns CDR1 LNHNV and CDR2 YYDKDF (reference sequence). This CDR3 has 14 residues. The V and J ends lost 3 bases and 0 bases respectively, with 8 bases between them. The DNA of the CDR3 is TGTGCCACCAGCAGGGACACCACTAACTATGGCTACACCTTC. Translation gives CATSRDTTNYGYTF.

This rearrangement joins TRBV4-1 to TRBJ2-5; TRBD1 aligns across 9 bases. With 3 bases clipped from V and 3 bases from J, the junction kept 8 bases outside the gene matches. The CDR3 spans 16 residues. Germline V gene data show CDR1 as MGHRA and CDR2 as YSYEKL. The DNA for the CDR3 is TGCGCCAGCAGCCAGTTACAGGGGGCGGCCGAAGAGACCCAGTACTTC. It is translated as CASSQLQGAAEETQYF.

The sample holds many counts of this clonotype. This sequence joins TRBV12-3 or TRBV12-4 and TRBJ2-3; D not resolved. V was clipped by 4 bases and J by 6 bases, with 8 bases between them. The CDR3 totals 12 residues. As DNA, the CDR3 is TGTGCCAGCAGTTCCGATGGCGATACGCAGTATTTT. Protein: CASSSDGDTQYF.

The V and J genes are TRBV7-2 and TRBJ1-3; D possibly corresponds to TRBD1 (5 bases). Trimming removed 1 base at V and 2 bases at J, with 12 bases between. Per the germline V gene, CDR1 is SGHTA and CDR2 is FQGNSA. The CDR3 is 16 amino acids. The CDR3 DNA reads as TGTGCCAGCAGCTTAGTGGCAGGGACTACTGGAAACACCATATATTTT. Amino acids: CASSLVAGTTGNTIYF.

The V and J genes are TRBV7-2 and TRBJ2-3; no clear D gene. Germline assignment: CDR1 SGHTA and CDR2 FQGNSA. Deletions cut 5 bases from V and 6 bases from J, with 15 bases between. This CDR3 contains 14 residues. The CDR3 bases are TGTGCCAGCAGCCCCCGTTACGGCCCCGATACGCAGTATTTT. Translating gives CASSPRYGPDTQYF.